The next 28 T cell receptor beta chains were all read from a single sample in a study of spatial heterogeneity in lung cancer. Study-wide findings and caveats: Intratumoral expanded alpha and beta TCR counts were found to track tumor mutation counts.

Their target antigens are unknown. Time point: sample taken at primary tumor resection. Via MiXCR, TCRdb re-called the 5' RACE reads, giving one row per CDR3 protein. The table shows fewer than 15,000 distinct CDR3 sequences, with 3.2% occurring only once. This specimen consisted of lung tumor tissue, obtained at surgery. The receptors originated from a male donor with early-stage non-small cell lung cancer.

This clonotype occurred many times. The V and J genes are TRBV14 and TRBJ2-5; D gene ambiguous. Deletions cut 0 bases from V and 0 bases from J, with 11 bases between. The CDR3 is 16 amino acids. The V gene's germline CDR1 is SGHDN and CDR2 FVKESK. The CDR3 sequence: CASSQDSFNYQETQYF. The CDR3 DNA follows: TGTGCCAGCAGCCAAGATTCGTTCAATTACCAAGAGACCCAGTACTTC.

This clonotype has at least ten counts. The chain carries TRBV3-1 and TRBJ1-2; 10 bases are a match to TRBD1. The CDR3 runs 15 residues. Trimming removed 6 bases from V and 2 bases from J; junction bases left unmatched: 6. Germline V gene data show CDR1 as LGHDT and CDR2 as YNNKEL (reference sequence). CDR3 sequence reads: CASSLSGQGNYGYTF. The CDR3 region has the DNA TGTGCCAGCAGTCTTTCGGGACAGGGGAACTATGGCTACACCTTC.

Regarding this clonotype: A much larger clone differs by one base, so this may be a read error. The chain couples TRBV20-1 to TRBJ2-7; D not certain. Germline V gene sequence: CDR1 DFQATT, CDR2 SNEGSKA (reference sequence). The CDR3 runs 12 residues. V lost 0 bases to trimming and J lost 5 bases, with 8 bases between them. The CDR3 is CSAREITDEQYF. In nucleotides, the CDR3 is TGCAGTGCTAGAGAGATTACGGACGAGCAGTACTTC.

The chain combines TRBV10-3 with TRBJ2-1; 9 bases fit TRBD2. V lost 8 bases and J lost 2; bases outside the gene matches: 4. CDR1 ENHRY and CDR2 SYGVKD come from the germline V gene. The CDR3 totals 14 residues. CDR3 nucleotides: TGTGCCATCGGCAGGACTAGCGCCTACAATGAGCAGTTCTTC. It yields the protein CAIGRTSAYNEQFF.

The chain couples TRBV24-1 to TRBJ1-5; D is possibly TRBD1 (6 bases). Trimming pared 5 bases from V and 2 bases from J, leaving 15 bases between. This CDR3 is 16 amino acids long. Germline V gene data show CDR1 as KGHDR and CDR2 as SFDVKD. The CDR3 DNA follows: TGTGCCACCAGTGCGGCTACAGGGATCGGCAATCAGCCCCAGCATTTT. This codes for CATSAATGIGNQPQHF.

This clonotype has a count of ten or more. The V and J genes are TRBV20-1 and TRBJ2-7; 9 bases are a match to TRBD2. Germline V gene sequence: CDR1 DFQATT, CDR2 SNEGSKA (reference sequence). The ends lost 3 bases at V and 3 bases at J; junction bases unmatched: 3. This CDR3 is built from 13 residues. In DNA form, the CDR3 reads TGCAGTGCTAGTGAGACTAGCGGCTACGAGCAGTACTTC. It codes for CSASETSGYEQYF.

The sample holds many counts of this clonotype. CDR3 nucleotide sequence: TGTGCCAGCAGCCTTTCTAGCGGGGGGTCCAAAAACATTCAGTACTTC. It specifies CASSLSSGGSKNIQYF. The chain is built from TRBV27 and TRBJ2-4; the match to TRBD2 covers 11 bases. The J segment lost 2 bases and the V segment lost 6 bases, leaving 6 bases of the junction unmatched. CDR1 is MNHEY and CDR2 is SMNVEV in the germline V gene (reference sequence). The CDR3 is made up of 16 amino acids.

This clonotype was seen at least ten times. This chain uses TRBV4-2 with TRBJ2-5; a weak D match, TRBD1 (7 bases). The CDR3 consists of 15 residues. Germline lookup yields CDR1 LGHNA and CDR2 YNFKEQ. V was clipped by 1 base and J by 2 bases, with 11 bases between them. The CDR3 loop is CASSQARGEQETQYF. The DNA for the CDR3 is TGTGCCAGCAGCCAAGCCAGGGGGGAACAAGAGACCCAGTACTTC.

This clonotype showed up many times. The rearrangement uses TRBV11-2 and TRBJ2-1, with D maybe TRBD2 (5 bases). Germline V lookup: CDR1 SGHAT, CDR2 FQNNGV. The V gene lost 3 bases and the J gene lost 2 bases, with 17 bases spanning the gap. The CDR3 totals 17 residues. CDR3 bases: TGTGCCAGCAGCTTCCTTCGGTCCGGGGAAACCTACAATGAGCAGTTCTTC. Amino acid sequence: CASSFLRSGETYNEQFF. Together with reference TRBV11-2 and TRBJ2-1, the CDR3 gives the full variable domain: EAGVAQSPRYKIIEKRQSVAFWCNPISGHATLYWYQQILGQGPKLLIQFQNNGVVDDSQLPKDRFSAERLKGVDSTLKIQPAKLEDSAVYLCASSFLRSGETYNEQFFGPGTRLTVL.

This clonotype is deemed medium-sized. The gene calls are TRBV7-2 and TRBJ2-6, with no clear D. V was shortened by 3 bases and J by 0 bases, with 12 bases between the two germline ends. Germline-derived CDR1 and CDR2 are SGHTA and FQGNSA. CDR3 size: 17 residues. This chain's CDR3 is CASSFQIQGSGANVLTF. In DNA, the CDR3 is TGTGCCAGCAGCTTTCAGATCCAAGGCTCTGGGGCCAACGTCCTGACTTTC.

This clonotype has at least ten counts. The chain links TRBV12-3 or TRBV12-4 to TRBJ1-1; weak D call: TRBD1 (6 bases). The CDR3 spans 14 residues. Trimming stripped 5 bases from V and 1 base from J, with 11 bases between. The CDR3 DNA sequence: TGTGCCAGCAGTCCCGGGACACAGAACACTGAAGCTTTCTTT. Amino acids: CASSPGTQNTEAFF.

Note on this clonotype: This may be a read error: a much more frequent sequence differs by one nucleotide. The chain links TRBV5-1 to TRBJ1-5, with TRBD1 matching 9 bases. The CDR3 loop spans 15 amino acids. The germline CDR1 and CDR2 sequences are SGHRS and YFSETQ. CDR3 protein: CAGSWGQGNNQPQHF. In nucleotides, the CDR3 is TGCGCCGGCAGCTGGGGACAGGGTAACAATCAGCCCCAGCATTTT.

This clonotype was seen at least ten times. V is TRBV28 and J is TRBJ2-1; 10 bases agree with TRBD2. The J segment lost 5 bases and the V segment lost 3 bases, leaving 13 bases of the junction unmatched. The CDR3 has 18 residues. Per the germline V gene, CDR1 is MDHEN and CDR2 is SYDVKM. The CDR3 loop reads CASSFDPKTSGLDNEQFF. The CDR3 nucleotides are TGTGCCAGCAGTTTCGACCCCAAGACTAGCGGGCTTGACAATGAGCAGTTCTTC.

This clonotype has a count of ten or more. The CDR3 loop is CASSLQELSNQPQHF. The CDR3 nucleotides read TGTGCCAGCAGCTTACAGGAATTGAGCAATCAGCCCCAGCATTTT. The rearrangement joins TRBV7-2 to TRBJ1-5; no reliable D call. The CDR3 is 15 amino acids. Trimming removed 2 bases from V and 1 base from J, with 9 bases in between. CDR1 and CDR2 from the germline V gene are SGHTA and FQGNSA.

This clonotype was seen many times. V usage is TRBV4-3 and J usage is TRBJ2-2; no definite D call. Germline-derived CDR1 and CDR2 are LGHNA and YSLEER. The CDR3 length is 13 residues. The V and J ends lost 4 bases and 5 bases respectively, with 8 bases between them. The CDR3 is CASSPMRTGELFF. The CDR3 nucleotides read TGCGCCAGCAGCCCTATGAGGACCGGGGAGCTGTTTTTT.

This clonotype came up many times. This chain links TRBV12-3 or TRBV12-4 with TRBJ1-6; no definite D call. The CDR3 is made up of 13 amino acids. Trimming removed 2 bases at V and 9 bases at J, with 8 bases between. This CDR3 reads CASSLFTGSPLHF. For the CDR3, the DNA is TGTGCCAGCAGTTTATTTACCGGTTCACCCCTCCACTTT.

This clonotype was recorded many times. CDR3 in DNA: TGTGCCAGCGGGGGGGCAACTAATGAAAAACTGTTTTTT. This translates into CASGGATNEKLFF. The chain links TRBV7-8 to TRBJ1-4; D may be TRBD1 (5 bases). Germline CDR1 SGHVS, CDR2 FQNEAQ. CDR3 size: 13 residues. V was shortened by 8 bases and J by 0 bases, with 7 bases between the two germline ends.

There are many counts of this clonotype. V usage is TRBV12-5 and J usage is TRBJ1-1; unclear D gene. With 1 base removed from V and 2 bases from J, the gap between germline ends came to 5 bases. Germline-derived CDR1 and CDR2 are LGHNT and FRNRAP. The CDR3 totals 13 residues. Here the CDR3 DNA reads TGTGCTAGTGGTTTGGCCCCAAACACTGAAGCTTTCTTT. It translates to CASGLAPNTEAFF.

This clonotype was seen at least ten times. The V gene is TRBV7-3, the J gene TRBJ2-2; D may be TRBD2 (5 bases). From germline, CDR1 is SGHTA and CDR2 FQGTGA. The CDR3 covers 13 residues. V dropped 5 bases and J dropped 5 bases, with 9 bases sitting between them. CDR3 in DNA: TGTGCCAGCAGCCCCCGGGATACCGGGGAGCTGTTTTTT. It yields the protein CASSPRDTGELFF. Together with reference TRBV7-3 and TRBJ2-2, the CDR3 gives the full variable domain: GAGVSQTPSNKVTEKGKYVELRCDPISGHTALYWYRQSLGQGPEFLIYFQGTGAADDSGLPNDRFFAVRPEGSVSTLKIQRTERGDSAVYLCASSPRDTGELFFGEGSRLTVL.

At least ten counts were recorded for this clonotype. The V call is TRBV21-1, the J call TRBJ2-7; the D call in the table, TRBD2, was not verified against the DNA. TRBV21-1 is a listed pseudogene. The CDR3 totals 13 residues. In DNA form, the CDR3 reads TGTGCCAGCATTAATCCCAGGGAGGGCGAGCAGTACTTC. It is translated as CASINPREGEQYF.

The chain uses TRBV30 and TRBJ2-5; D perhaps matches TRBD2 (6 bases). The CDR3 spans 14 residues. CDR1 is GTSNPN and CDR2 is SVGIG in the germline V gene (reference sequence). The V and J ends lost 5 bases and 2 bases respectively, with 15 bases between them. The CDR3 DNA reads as TGTGCCTGGGTCCGGCGGGGAGTTCAAGAGACCCAGTACTTC. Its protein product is CAWVRRGVQETQYF.

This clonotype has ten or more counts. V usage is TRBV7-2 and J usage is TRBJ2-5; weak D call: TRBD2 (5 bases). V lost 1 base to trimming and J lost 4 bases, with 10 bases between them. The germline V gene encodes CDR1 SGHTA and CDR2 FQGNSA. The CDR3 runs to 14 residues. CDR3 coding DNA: TGTGCCAGCAGCTTAGGGAAGGGAGCAGAGACCCAGTACTTC. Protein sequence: CASSLGKGAETQYF.

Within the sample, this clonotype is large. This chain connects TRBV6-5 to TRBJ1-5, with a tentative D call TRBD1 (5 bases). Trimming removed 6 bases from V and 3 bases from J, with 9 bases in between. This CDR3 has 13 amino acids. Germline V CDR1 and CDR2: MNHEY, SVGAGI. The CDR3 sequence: CASRKQDNQPQHF. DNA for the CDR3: TGTGCCAGCAGGAAACAGGACAATCAGCCCCAGCATTTT.

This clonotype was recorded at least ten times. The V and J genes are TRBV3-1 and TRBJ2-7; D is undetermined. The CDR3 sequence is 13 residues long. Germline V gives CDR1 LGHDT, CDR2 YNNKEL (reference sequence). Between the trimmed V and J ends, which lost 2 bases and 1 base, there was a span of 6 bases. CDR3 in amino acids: CASSQLGSYEQYF. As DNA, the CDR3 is TGTGCCAGCAGCCAACTGGGGTCCTACGAGCAGTACTTC.

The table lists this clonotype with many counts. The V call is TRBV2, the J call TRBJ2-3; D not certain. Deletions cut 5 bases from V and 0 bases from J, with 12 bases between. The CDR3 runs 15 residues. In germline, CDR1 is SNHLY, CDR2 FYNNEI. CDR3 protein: CASSSALTSTDTQYF. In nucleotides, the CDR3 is TGTGCCAGCAGTTCCGCCTTAACTAGCACAGATACGCAGTATTTT.

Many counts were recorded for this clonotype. The CDR3 loop reads CASSQSRDRGLGYGYTF. The CDR3 DNA is TGTGCCAGCAGCCAGTCCCGGGACAGGGGGCTCGGCTATGGCTACACCTTC. This sequence joins TRBV4-2 and TRBJ1-2; 12 positions agree with TRBD1. From germline, CDR1 is LGHNA and CDR2 YNFKEQ. This CDR3 has 17 residues. After removal of 3 bases from V and 4 bases from J, the junction contained 9 bases not matched to a gene.

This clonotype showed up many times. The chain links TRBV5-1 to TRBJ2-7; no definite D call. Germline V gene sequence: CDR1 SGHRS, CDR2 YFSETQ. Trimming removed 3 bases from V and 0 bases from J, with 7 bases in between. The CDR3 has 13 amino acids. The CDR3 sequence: CASSSTTSYEQYF. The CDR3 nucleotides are TGCGCCAGCAGCTCCACTACCTCCTACGAGCAGTACTTC.

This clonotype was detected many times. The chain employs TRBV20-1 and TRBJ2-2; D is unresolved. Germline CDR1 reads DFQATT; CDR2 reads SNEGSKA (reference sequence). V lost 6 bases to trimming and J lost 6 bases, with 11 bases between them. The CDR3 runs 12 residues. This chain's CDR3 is CSANPGAGELFF. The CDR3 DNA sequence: TGCAGTGCCAACCCGGGCGCCGGGGAGCTGTTTTTT.